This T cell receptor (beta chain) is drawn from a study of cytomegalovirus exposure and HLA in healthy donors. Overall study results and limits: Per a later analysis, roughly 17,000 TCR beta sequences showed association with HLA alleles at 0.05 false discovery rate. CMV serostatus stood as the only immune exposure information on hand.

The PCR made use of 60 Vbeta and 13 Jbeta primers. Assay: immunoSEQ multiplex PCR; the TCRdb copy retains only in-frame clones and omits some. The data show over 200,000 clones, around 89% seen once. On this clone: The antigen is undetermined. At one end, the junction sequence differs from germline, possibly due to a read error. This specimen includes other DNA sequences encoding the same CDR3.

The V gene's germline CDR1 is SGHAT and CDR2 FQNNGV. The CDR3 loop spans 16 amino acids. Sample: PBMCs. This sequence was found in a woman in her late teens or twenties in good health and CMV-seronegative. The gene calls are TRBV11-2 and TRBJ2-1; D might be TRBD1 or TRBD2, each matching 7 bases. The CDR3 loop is CASSLGGGSGYNEQFF. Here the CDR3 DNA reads TGTGCTAGCAGCTTAGGGGGCGGGAGTGGTTACAATGAGCAGTTCTTC.